This TCR beta chain emerged from a study of human T cells and chemical hapten exposure. For the library, individual cDNA molecules each received unique molecular identifiers. Per the original methods: Sample TCR counts, which ranged from about 20,000 to 700,000, had a median of 95,638. MiXCR, run by TCRdb on the 5' RACE reads, gives a single entry per CDR3 protein. TCRdb's processing, not the study's, gives the V and J calls here. The sample contains approximately 110,000 distinct CDR3 sequences, approximately 19% of which appear only once. With V trimmed by 3 bases and J by 2 bases, 7 bases remained unmatched. Germline CDR1 is MDHEN and CDR2 is SYDVKM. CDR3 size: 17 residues. Unfractionated whole blood yielded total RNA.

The receptor's source is a human donor in good health. The chain uses TRBV28 and TRBJ2-3; 11 bases are shared with TRBD2. Written as DNA, the CDR3 is TGTGCCAGCAGTTTTGCCGGGACTAGCGGCGACACAGATACGCAGTATTTT. Amino acids: CASSFAGTSGDTDTQYF.